What follows is one T cell receptor (beta chain) and its context. These data belong to a study of blood T cell repertoires in COVID-19. In the study overall: Samples representing acute and convalescent COVID-19 were sourced from the United States, Italy and Spain.

Self-reported history from a screening survey and questionnaire set each donor's cohort. V shed 2 bases and J 0 bases; nucleotides not matched to a gene: 2. The CDR3 sequence is 15 residues long. Germline CDR1 is SGDLS and CDR2 is YYNGEE. Methods used by the authors: Amplification of reference gene primers provided the estimated nucleated cell counts. Clones were read by immunoSEQ multiplex PCR, and TCRdb kept only the in-frame ones, dropping some. For V, J and clone size, that table is used; D and trimming come from the DNA. Here the sample spans about 200,000 clones, more than 65% being singletons. Material: PBMCs or T cells enriched from blood (not recorded which). The receptor's source is a man aged 35-49 years who had recovered from COVID-19. The chain employs TRBV9 and TRBJ2-1, with 7 bases lining up with TRBD2. The CDR3 bases are TGTGCCAGCAGCGTGTGGGGGGGCTCCTACAATGAGCAGTTCTTC. Protein product: CASSVWGGSYNEQFF.